Below, 16 T cell receptor beta chains from the same sample are listed, as sequenced in a study of PD-L1 blockade in urothelial cancer (dated by TCRdb to 2015 to 2018). The receptor library was made with the immunoSEQ multiplex PCR assay. TCRdb mirrors the immuneACCESS table, restricted to in-frame sequences. Some clones are absent from its copies; in checked studies, under half trace to an unresolved V gene, and the reason for the others is unknown. The sample table holds roughly 63,000 clones, of which 81% were seen once. 3% to 4% of the sample belongs to the ten largest clones. The time point label for this specimen denotes: pretreatment peripheral blood. This material consisted of PBMCs, taken around atezolizumab (anti-PD-L1) treatment. These receptors originate from a man in his 70s with urothelial cancer.

This sequence joins TRBV5-6 and TRBJ2-1, with D maybe TRBD2 (5 bases). CDR1 SGHDT and CDR2 YYEEEE come from the germline V gene. The V end lost 1 base, the J end lost 1 base, and 12 bases lay between the germline ends. This CDR3 is 16 amino acids long. CDR3 sequence: CASSLSPSPSYNEQFF. CDR3 coding DNA: TGTGCCAGCAGCTTGAGTCCTAGCCCTTCCTACAATGAGCAGTTCTTC.

This sequence joins TRBV5-6 and TRBJ1-1; TRBD1 might be the D (5 bases). Per the germline V gene, CDR1 is SGHDT and CDR2 is YYEEEE. The CDR3 has 16 residues. Trimming took off 0 bases at V and 2 bases at J, with 14 bases between the two ends. CDR3: CASSLAGGTANTEAFF. CDR3 sequence (DNA): TGTGCCAGCAGCTTGGCCGGGGGGACGGCAAACACTGAAGCTTTCTTT.

This chain uses TRBV11-2 with TRBJ1-4, with 7 bases identical to TRBD1. Looked up from germline, CDR1 is SGHAT and CDR2 is FQNNGV. This CDR3 region has 15 residues. V lost 4 bases to trimming and J lost 5 bases; unmatched junction nucleotides: 7. CDR3 sequence (DNA): TGTGCCAGCAGCTACTCCGGGACAGTAAATGAAAAACTGTTTTTT. Amino acid sequence: CASSYSGTVNEKLFF.

The chain uses TRBV19 and TRBJ1-2; 9 positions match TRBD1. Germline CDR1 and CDR2: LNHDA and SQIVND (reference sequence). The CDR3 loop spans 13 amino acids. The V gene end was trimmed by 3 bases and the J gene end by 5 bases; junction bases not matched to a gene: 1. CDR3 DNA: TGTGCCAGTAGTATCGACAGGGGGTATGGCTACACCTTC. Translating gives CASSIDRGYGYTF.

The chain links TRBV2 to TRBJ2-2; D possibly corresponds to TRBD1 (5 bases). V lost 7 bases and J 1 base, leaving 7 bases between the germline ends. Germline V CDR1 and CDR2: SNHLY, FYNNEI. The CDR3 is 13 residues long. CDR3 nucleotides: TGTGCCAGCACCAGGGTGAACACCGGGGAGCTGTTTTTT. Protein product: CASTRVNTGELFF.

This clone was seen more than once but under ten times. This chain connects TRBV19 to TRBJ2-2; 13 bases fit TRBD2. CDR3 length equals 18 residues. The germline V gene has CDR1 LNHDA and CDR2 SQIVND (reference sequence). With 4 bases clipped from V and 3 bases from J, the junction kept 8 bases outside the gene matches. CDR3 nucleotide sequence: TGTGCCAGTAGTAGCAGGACTAGCGGGAGTATCGACACCGGGGAGCTGTTTTTT. It codes for CASSSRTSGSIDTGELFF. The variable domain in full, completed from reference TRBV19 and TRBJ2-2, reads DGGITQSPKYLFRKEGQNVTLSCEQNLNHDAMYWYRQDPGQGLRLIYYSQIVNDFQKGDIAEGYSVSREKKESFPLTVTSAQKNPTAFYLCASSSRTSGSIDTGELFFGEGSRLTVL.

Worth noting for this clone: Germline is not matched at one junction end, which may reflect a read error. This chain connects TRBV5-1 to TRBJ2-7; D possibly corresponds to TRBD2 (5 bases). CDR3 length: 16 residues. CDR1 and CDR2 (germline): SGHRS, YFSETQ. This CDR3 reads CTSSLVLGRSSYEQYF. The CDR3 DNA is TGCACCAGCAGCTTGGTACTGGGGAGAAGCTCCTACGAGCAGTACTTC.

This rearrangement joins TRBV5-4 to TRBJ2-1, with TRBD1 matching over 9 bases. The CDR3 covers 15 residues. Germline values: CDR1 SGHNT, CDR2 YYREEE (reference sequence). J was trimmed by 5 bases and V by 2 bases; bases with no gene match: 5. CDR3 amino acids: CASSLDRGRHNEQFF. The CDR3 DNA follows: TGTGCCAGCAGCTTAGACAGGGGGAGGCACAATGAGCAGTTCTTC.

The chain employs TRBV5-1 and TRBJ2-1; D is perhaps TRBD1 (6 bases). V was pared by 3 bases and J by 4 bases, with 8 bases between. The CDR3 is made up of 13 amino acids. Germline CDR1 reads SGHRS; CDR2 reads YFSETQ. CDR3 sequence reads: CASSSDRYNEQFF. DNA for the CDR3: TGCGCCAGCAGCTCCGACAGGTACAATGAGCAGTTCTTC.

The chain employs TRBV7-2 and TRBJ2-5; the match to TRBD1 covers 8 bases. Germline V gives CDR1 SGHTA, CDR2 FQGNSA. J was trimmed by 7 bases and V by 1 base; bases with no gene match: 5. The CDR3 totals 14 residues. DNA for the CDR3: TGTGCCAGCAGCTTAGGCAGGGGGCAGGGGACCCAGTACTTC. Its translation: CASSLGRGQGTQYF.

J is TRBJ2-5 and V is TRBV15; TRBD1 matches 8 bases. Germline V gene data show CDR1 as LNHNV and CDR2 as YYDKDF (reference sequence). This CDR3 is 14 amino acids long. The J segment lost 1 base and the V segment lost 6 bases, leaving 4 bases of the junction unmatched. This chain's CDR3 is CATRRTGGQETQYF. For the CDR3, the DNA is TGTGCCACCAGAAGAACAGGGGGCCAAGAGACCCAGTACTTC.

The chain couples TRBV19 to TRBJ2-1; TRBD2 agrees at 7 bases. There are 15 residues in the CDR3. The ends lost 3 bases at V and 3 bases at J; junction bases unmatched: 5. Per the germline V gene, CDR1 is LNHDA and CDR2 is SQIVND (reference sequence). CDR3 bases: TGTGCCAGTAGTATCCGGGAGGCTTACTACAATGAGCAGTTCTTC. Amino acid sequence: CASSIREAYYNEQFF.

V and J are TRBV30 and TRBJ2-3; 9 nucleotides agree with TRBD2. Germline V gives CDR1 GTSNPN, CDR2 SVGIG (reference sequence). Trimming took 2 bases from V and 3 from J; bases not matched to a gene: 6. This CDR3 has 15 amino acids. This chain's CDR3 is CAWSPWTSVTDTQYF. The DNA of the CDR3 is TGTGCCTGGAGTCCTTGGACTAGCGTAACAGATACGCAGTATTTT.

This rearrangement joins TRBV27 to TRBJ1-2; weak D call: TRBD1 (5 bases). Germline V gene data show CDR1 as MNHEY and CDR2 as SMNVEV (reference sequence). With 5 bases removed from V and 5 bases from J, the gap between germline ends came to 18 bases. This CDR3 is 15 amino acids long. This CDR3 is CASSGREGADYGYTF. CDR3 nucleotides: TGTGCCAGCAGTGGGCGGGAAGGGGCCGATTATGGCTACACCTTC.

The V call is TRBV15, the J call TRBJ2-1, with 7 nucleotides matching TRBD2. Germline CDR1 is LNHNV and CDR2 is YYDKDF (reference sequence). CDR3 length equals 13 residues. V lost 6 bases and J lost 9; bases outside the gene matches: 8. CDR3 region: CATSPKAGTEQFF. CDR3 nucleotide sequence: TGTGCCACCAGTCCTAAAGCGGGAACTGAGCAGTTCTTC. Looking up the rest from reference TRBV15 and TRBJ2-1 gives the full variable domain: DAMVIQNPRYQVTQFGKPVTLSCSQTLNHNVMYWYQQKSSQAPKLLFHYYDKDFNNEADTPDNFQSRRPNTSFCFLDIRSPGLGDTAMYLCATSPKAGTEQFFGPGTRLTVL.

The chain has TRBV19 and TRBJ2-7; no firm D call. There are 13 residues in the CDR3. Germline CDR1 reads LNHDA; CDR2 reads SQIVND (reference sequence). The germline V and J ends were trimmed by 8 bases and 3 bases, with 14 bases remaining between them. The CDR3 DNA reads TGTGCCAGTTCCTCCCCCACGGGCTACGAGCAGTACTTC. Encoded protein: CASSSPTGYEQYF.